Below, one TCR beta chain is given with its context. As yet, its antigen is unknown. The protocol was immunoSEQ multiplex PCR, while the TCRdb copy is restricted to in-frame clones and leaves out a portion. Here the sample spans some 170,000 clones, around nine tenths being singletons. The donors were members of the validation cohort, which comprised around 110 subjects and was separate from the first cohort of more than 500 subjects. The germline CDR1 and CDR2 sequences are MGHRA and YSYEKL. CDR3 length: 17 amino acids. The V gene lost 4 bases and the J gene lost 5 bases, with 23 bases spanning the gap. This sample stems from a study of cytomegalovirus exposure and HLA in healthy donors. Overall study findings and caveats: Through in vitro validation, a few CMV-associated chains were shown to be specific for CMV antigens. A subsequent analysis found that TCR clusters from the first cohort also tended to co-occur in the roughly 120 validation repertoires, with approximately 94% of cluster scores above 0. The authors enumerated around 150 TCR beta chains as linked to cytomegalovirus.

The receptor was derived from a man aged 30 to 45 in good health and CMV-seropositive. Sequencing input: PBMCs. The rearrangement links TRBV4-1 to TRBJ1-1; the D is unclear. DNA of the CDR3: TGCGCCAGCAGCCCGACGGAGGGAGCCCTTTTAGAAACTGAAGCTTTCTTT. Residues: CASSPTEGALLETEAFF.